Listed below are T cell receptor beta chains from one sample, sequenced in a study of sequential checkpoint blockade in melanoma. TCRdb's copy holds only in-frame clones and misses some; the assay was immunoSEQ multiplex PCR. The top ten clones hold 12% of a sample with under 20,000 clones, approximately 80% of them seen once. The source was CD8+ T cells sorted from blood (inferred from file names), collected from a patient given nivolumab and ipilimumab in sequence. The receptors come from a human donor with melanoma. CDR3s include the opening cysteine and the closing phenylalanine or tryptophan. A D gene is named only where the DNA matches it firmly. Clone size appears in some rows only: once, few, many, or a class for an expanded clone.

D gene: TRBD2
clone size: NA
V gene: TRBV7-9
J gene: TRBJ2-1
CDR3 protein: CASSVPGLAGGNEQFF
CDR3 DNA: TGTGCCAGCAGCGTCCCGGGACTAGCGGGAGGGAATGAGCAGTTCTTC

D gene: TRBD2
clone size: medium-sized
V gene: TRBV25-1
J gene: TRBJ2-7
CDR3 protein: CASSEYRRGNSYEQYF
CDR3 DNA: TGTGCCAGCAGTGAATATCGGCGGGGGAACTCCTACGAGCAGTACTTC

D gene: TRBD1
clone size: NA
V gene: TRBV28
J gene: TRBJ2-7
CDR3 protein: CASSRSGGQGYDEQYF
CDR3 DNA: TGTGCCAGCAGCCGGAGTGGCGGACAGGGTTACGACGAGCAGTACTTC

D gene: TRBD1
clone size: few
V gene: TRBV27
J gene: TRBJ2-7
CDR3 protein: CASRKTGGGYEQYF
CDR3 DNA: TGTGCCAGCAGAAAGACAGGGGGAGGATACGAGCAGTACTTC

D gene: NA
clone size: NA
V gene: TRBV7-4
J gene: TRBJ1-2
CDR3 protein: CASSPTEIYGYTF
CDR3 DNA: TGTGCCAGCAGCCCTACCGAGATATATGGCTACACCTTC

D gene: TRBD1
clone size: NA
V gene: TRBV4-3
J gene: TRBJ2-7
CDR3 protein: CATSSGQGSYEQYF
CDR3 DNA: TGCGCCACCTCATCCGGACAGGGGTCCTACGAGCAGTACTTC

D gene: TRBD1
clone size: few
V gene: TRBV11-3
J gene: TRBJ2-1
CDR3 protein: CASSFQQGENFNEQFF
CDR3 DNA: TGTGCCAGCAGCTTTCAACAGGGGGAGAACTTCAATGAGCAGTTCTTC

D gene: TRBD1
clone size: NA
V gene: TRBV7-2
J gene: TRBJ1-2
CDR3 protein: CASSGRQGESYGYTF
CDR3 DNA: TGTGCCAGCAGCGGCAGACAGGGGGAGTCGTATGGCTACACCTTC

D gene: NA
clone size: NA
V gene: TRBV4-3
J gene: TRBJ1-6
CDR3 protein: CASSRSRGTYNSPLHF
CDR3 DNA: TGCGCCAGCAGCCGAAGCCGGGGGACCTATAATTCACCCCTCCACTTT

D gene: TRBD1
clone size: large
V gene: TRBV4-3
J gene: TRBJ2-7
CDR3 protein: CASSQEGQGATSYEQYF
CDR3 DNA: TGCGCCAGCAGCCAAGAAGGGCAGGGGGCGACATCCTACGAGCAGTACTTC

D gene: TRBD1
clone size: NA
V gene: TRBV27
J gene: TRBJ1-6
CDR3 protein: CASSLSQGASPLHF
CDR3 DNA: TGTGCCAGCAGCTTGAGCCAGGGGGCCTCACCCCTCCACTTT

D gene: TRBD1
clone size: few
V gene: TRBV7-9
J gene: TRBJ1-6
CDR3 protein: CASSRSDRGLSPLHF
CDR3 DNA: TGTGCCAGCAGTCGATCGGACAGGGGGCTTTCACCCCTCCACTTT

D gene: TRBD1
clone size: NA
V gene: TRBV7-6
J gene: TRBJ1-1
CDR3 protein: CASSQSLTGTDTEAFF
CDR3 DNA: TGTGCCAGCAGCCAATCTTTAACCGGGACAGACACTGAAGCTTTCTTT

D gene: TRBD1
clone size: NA
V gene: TRBV6-5
J gene: TRBJ1-1
CDR3 protein: CASSYRAGGITEAFF
CDR3 DNA: TGTGCCAGCAGTTACCGGGCAGGGGGTATTACTGAAGCTTTCTTT

D gene: NA
clone size: NA
V gene: TRBV4-1
J gene: TRBJ2-7
CDR3 protein: CASSLNSLYEQYF
CDR3 DNA: TGCGCCAGCAGCCTCAATTCCCTATACGAGCAGTACTTC

D gene: NA
clone size: NA
V gene: TRBV11-1
J gene: TRBJ2-7
CDR3 protein: CASSLYRDSGTYEQYF
CDR3 DNA: TGTGCCAGCAGCTTATATCGGGATAGCGGAACCTACGAGCAGTACTTC

D gene: TRBD1
clone size: NA
V gene: TRBV19
J gene: TRBJ2-7
CDR3 protein: CASSWGTGPYEQYF
CDR3 DNA: TGTGCCAGTAGTTGGGGGACAGGGCCCTACGAGCAGTACTTC

D gene: NA
clone size: NA
V gene: TRBV7-8
J gene: TRBJ2-7
CDR3 protein: CASSLSGIEQYF
CDR3 DNA: TGTGCCAGCAGCTTATCAGGGATCGAGCAGTACTTC

D gene: NA
clone size: NA
V gene: TRBV7-9
J gene: TRBJ1-1
CDR3 protein: CASSLDGSRLEAFF
CDR3 DNA: TGTGCCAGCAGCTTAGATGGGTCCAGGCTCGAAGCTTTCTTT

D gene: TRBD1
clone size: NA
V gene: TRBV11-2
J gene: TRBJ2-7
CDR3 protein: CASSPSRGLFEQYF
CDR3 DNA: TGTGCCAGCAGCCCCTCTAGGGGGCTTTTCGAGCAGTACTTC

D gene: NA
clone size: NA
V gene: TRBV4-3
J gene: TRBJ1-2
CDR3 protein: CASSQVLGAWGYTF
CDR3 DNA: TGCGCCAGCAGCCAAGTTTTGGGGGCTTGGGGCTACACCTTC

D gene: TRBD1
clone size: NA
V gene: TRBV6-5
J gene: TRBJ1-2
CDR3 protein: CASSTGQGANYGYTF
CDR3 DNA: TGTGCCAGCAGCACGGGACAGGGGGCTAACTATGGCTACACCTTC

D gene: NA
clone size: NA
V gene: TRBV7-2
J gene: TRBJ1-2
CDR3 protein: CASSLGQREGYTF
CDR3 DNA: TGTGCCAGCAGCTTAGGACAGAGAGAAGGCTACACCTTC

D gene: NA
clone size: NA
V gene: TRBV19
J gene: TRBJ1-5
CDR3 protein: CASSAFTGINQPQHF
CDR3 DNA: TGTGCCAGTAGTGCCTTCACAGGGATCAATCAGCCCCAGCATTTT

D gene: NA
clone size: NA
V gene: TRBV10-3
J gene: TRBJ2-7
CDR3 protein: CAISEKEGIDEQYF
CDR3 DNA: TGTGCCATCAGTGAGAAGGAGGGAATAGACGAGCAGTACTTC

D gene: NA
clone size: NA
V gene: TRBV7-6
J gene: TRBJ2-7
CDR3 protein: CASSIGERSYEQYF
CDR3 DNA: TGTGCCAGCAGCATAGGGGAGCGGAGCTACGAGCAGTACTTC

D gene: TRBD2
clone size: NA
V gene: TRBV7-9
J gene: TRBJ2-3
CDR3 protein: CASSGTSGSPDTQYF
CDR3 DNA: TGTGCCAGCAGCGGCACTAGCGGGAGCCCCGATACGCAGTATTTT

D gene: TRBD1
clone size: NA
V gene: TRBV5-5
J gene: TRBJ2-7
CDR3 protein: CASSWGTGSSYEQYF
CDR3 DNA: TGTGCCAGCAGCTGGGGGACAGGCTCCAGCTACGAGCAGTACTTC

D gene: TRBD1
clone size: few
V gene: TRBV5-1
J gene: TRBJ1-2
CDR3 protein: CASSSGTGGEGYGYTF
CDR3 DNA: TGCGCCAGCAGCTCCGGGACAGGGGGCGAGGGCTATGGCTACACCTTC

D gene: TRBD2
clone size: few
V gene: TRBV4-1
J gene: TRBJ2-1
CDR3 protein: CASSQEASGGYNEQFF
CDR3 DNA: TGCGCCAGCAGCCAAGAAGCTAGCGGGGGGTACAATGAGCAGTTCTTC

D gene: NA
clone size: NA
V gene: TRBV4-2
J gene: TRBJ2-3
CDR3 protein: CASSQDLGGITDTQYF
CDR3 DNA: TGTGCCAGCAGCCAAGATCTCGGAGGGATCACAGATACGCAGTATTTT

D gene: TRBD1
clone size: NA
V gene: TRBV15
J gene: TRBJ1-5
CDR3 protein: CATSGDRGPQPQHF
CDR3 DNA: TGTGCCACCAGCGGCGACAGGGGGCCTCAGCCCCAGCATTTT

D gene: TRBD1
clone size: NA
V gene: TRBV6-5
J gene: TRBJ2-7
CDR3 protein: CASETGQGNYYEQYF
CDR3 DNA: TGTGCCAGTGAAACCGGACAGGGGAACTACTACGAGCAGTACTTC

D gene: TRBD2
clone size: NA
V gene: TRBV6-5
J gene: TRBJ2-7
CDR3 protein: CASRGLAGGEQYF
CDR3 DNA: TGTGCCAGCAGAGGACTAGCGGGAGGCGAGCAGTACTTC

D gene: TRBD1
clone size: NA
V gene: TRBV7-2
J gene: TRBJ1-5
CDR3 protein: CASSSLDRGPNQPQHF
CDR3 DNA: TGTGCCAGCAGCTCCCTGGACAGGGGACCCAATCAGCCCCAGCATTTT

D gene: NA
clone size: NA
V gene: TRBV10-3
J gene: TRBJ1-1
CDR3 protein: CAISLGGNTEAFF
CDR3 DNA: TGTGCCATCAGTCTCGGGGGGAACACTGAAGCTTTCTTT

D gene: NA
clone size: NA
V gene: TRBV4-3
J gene: TRBJ1-5
CDR3 protein: CASSQDEGDDQPQHF
CDR3 DNA: TGCGCCAGCAGCCAAGATGAGGGGGATGATCAGCCCCAGCATTTT

D gene: TRBD1
clone size: NA
V gene: TRBV4-1
J gene: TRBJ2-7
CDR3 protein: CASSQDIFGTGIYEQYF
CDR3 DNA: TGCGCCAGCAGCCAAGACATCTTCGGGACAGGGATCTACGAGCAGTACTTC

D gene: TRBD2
clone size: NA
V gene: TRBV28
J gene: TRBJ2-2
CDR3 protein: CASSEVAGGPHTGELFF
CDR3 DNA: TGTGCCAGCAGTGAAGTGGCGGGAGGGCCGCACACCGGGGAGCTGTTTTTT